This TCR beta chain was sequenced during a study of control samples from healthy donors and cancer patients. The method was immunoSEQ multiplex PCR; TCRdb's version includes in-frame clones alone and lacks a portion of them. The sample lists under 150,000 clones, 93% occurring once. In germline, CDR1 is SGHDN, CDR2 FVKESK. CDR3 size: 14 residues. The V end was cut by 6 bases, the J end by 8 bases, with 16 bases between. The chain is built from TRBV14 and TRBJ1-4; tentative D call: TRBD1 (5 bases). This TCR came from a man aged 45-65 years with head and neck cancer. Sequenced: PBMCs. This CDR3 is CASSTTAALEKLFF. CDR3 coding DNA: TGTGCCAGCAGTACGACAGCCGCTTTAGAAAAACTGTTTTTT.